These T cell receptor beta chains were read from a single sample in a study of T cells in Graves' hyperthyroidism and ophthalmopathy. TCRdb reprocessed the multiplex PCR reads with MiXCR, giving one entry per CDR3 protein. The sample carries about 540,000 distinct CDR3 sequences, about half recorded once. Specimen: peripheral blood or thyroid tissue (not recorded which). The receptors derive from a woman aged 18-29 years with Graves' hyperthyroidism. CDR3s include the opening cysteine and the closing phenylalanine or tryptophan.

j_call: TRBJ1-2; v_call: TRBV7-9; cdr3_aa: CAGSLPTAHLGYGYTF
j_call: TRBJ2-7; v_call: TRBV12-3/TRBV12-4; cdr3_aa: CASSGLGGGPGEQYF
j_call: TRBJ2-2; v_call: TRBV20-1; cdr3_aa: CSARGQGLNTGELFF
j_call: TRBJ1-1; v_call: TRBV9; cdr3_aa: CASSGGVTTEAFF
j_call: TRBJ1-1; v_call: TRBV28; cdr3_aa: CASSRPGTANTEAFF
j_call: TRBJ2-7; v_call: TRBV7-2; cdr3_aa: CASSLGQGSNEQYF
j_call: TRBJ2-6; v_call: TRBV20-1; cdr3_aa: CSARESSFHSGANVLTF
j_call: TRBJ1-5; v_call: TRBV4-2; cdr3_aa: CASSYGILPQHF
j_call: TRBJ2-7; v_call: TRBV5-4; cdr3_aa: CASTFRTSGSYEQYF
j_call: TRBJ1-1; v_call: TRBV29-1; cdr3_aa: CNFTTGNTEAFF
j_call: TRBJ2-5; v_call: TRBV5-8; cdr3_aa: CASSVDRRETQYF
j_call: TRBJ2-5; v_call: TRBV11-2; cdr3_aa: CASSLVGSSGGETQYF
j_call: TRBJ2-7; v_call: TRBV29-1; cdr3_aa: CSVTGVFYEQYF